This TCR beta chain derives from a study of monozygotic twins with cystic fibrosis (dated by TCRdb to 2020 to 2022). With respect to the entire study: About 3 micrograms of fragmented DNA went through approximately 16 PCR cycles to produce barcoded libraries. To gauge how much genetics shapes V and J gene usage, the researchers compared TCR beta repertoires both within and across 16 monozygotic twin pairs who have cystic fibrosis. On the day blood was drawn, the twins' weight-for-height and FEVPerc (FEV1 disease centile) were ranked against those of the roughly 1,100 cohort participants. Data for three of the twin pairs had already been reported earlier in a different context. Ten female and six male twin pairs, aged roughly 2.0 to 40 years (median around 10 years) and mostly children and adolescents, were included in the cohort.

TCR beta CDR3 regions were amplified by multiplex PCR using the immunoSEQ immune profiling system, following the manufacturer's instructions. An Illumina NextSeq system was used to carry out the sequencing. The authors' pipeline ran thus. Sequence data were processed on the immunoSEQ Analyzer platform, and clonality was calculated as the square root of Simpson's index of productive rearrangements. Similarity in V and J usage was quantified by Jensen-Shannon distance, and CDR3 generation probabilities were calculated with OLGA. The immuneACCESS database (August 2020) and VDJdb (December 2020) were searched for shared CDR3 sequences. In its TCRdb copy, this immuneACCESS table keeps in-frame sequences only and misses some clones. Where compared with another copy, unresolved V genes explain less than half of these, and the others have no known cause. V, J and clone size are those of that table, while D and trimming were read from the DNA. The sample table shows 9,500 to 12,000 clones, and roughly 99.4% are seen once. Around 0.4% of the sample rests with the top ten.

The CDR3 spans 16 residues, from the cysteine through the phenylalanine. Just the 48-base CDR3 DNA is kept, in frame starting at base 1. From a lookup of the germline V gene (reference sequence), CDR1 and CDR2 are MNHNY and SVGAGI. V is pruned by 5 bases and J by 7 bases, leaving 6 bases of the junction without a gene match. Overall study results and their limits: Sharing of nucleotide-identical clonotypes was significantly greater within monozygotic CF twin pairs than between unrelated CF individuals (P = 0.000026, Mann-Whitney). In 13 of 16 pairs, V gene usage most closely resembled the co-twin's, and the same held for J usage in 8 of 16 pairs, a pattern suggesting genetic constraints. The cohort was small, and the number of shared CDR3s showed no association with age, concordance or disease severity. Simpson clonality was found to be generally low (median approximately 0.0086), suggesting a naive-dominated repertoire, although higher clonality was observed in the most severely affected patients.

On this clone: The antigen it recognizes is unknown. Base qualities are not recorded, but no much larger clone differs from it by a single base.

The twin pairs came from the European Cystic Fibrosis Twin and Sibling Study Cohort, a cohort that recruited patients from over a hundred CF clinics across 14 European countries. Zygosity and CFTR genotype were confirmed in-house, and zygosity was tested by multiplex PCR of nine short tandem repeat loci. Peripheral blood was sampled from each twin, with clinical parameters recorded on the day of blood sampling. Genomic DNA was isolated from peripheral blood cells with phenol/chloroform and kept in TE buffer at 4 degrees C. The sample was blood. This clonotype was sampled from a man between 18 and 35 years old with cystic fibrosis. The receptor chain draws on TRBV6-6 and TRBJ2-2, and TRBD2 matches 14 of the central bases. This receptor carries the CDR3 CASSLGLAGGGGELFF. The nucleotide sequence reads as follows: TGTGCCAGCAGTCTTGGACTAGCGGGGGGTGGCGGGGAGCTGTTTTTT.